The clone carrying this TCR beta chain came up many times. Amplified TCR beta CDR3 regions were obtained using RNA transcripts as template. Following a first-round RT-PCR that used HTBI primers, a second-round multiplex PCR was carried out. TCRdb used MiXCR to reprocess the multiplex PCR reads, holding one entry per CDR3 protein. The data contain roughly 410,000 distinct CDR3 sequences, roughly 14% of them seen just once; the ten biggest clones take up approximately 7%. The data were taken from a study of Graves' ophthalmopathy and Graves' hyperthyroidism. Researchers turned away patients with other autoimmune diseases, uncontrolled infections, pregnancy or lactation. V trimming: 4 bases; J trimming: 9 bases; junction bases outside the gene matches: 9. Germline CDR1 is SGHNT and CDR2 is YENEEA. The CDR3 is 15 amino acids.

The chain couples TRBV11-3 to TRBJ1-6; 7 positions match TRBD1. The sequencing sample was made of peripheral blood. The sequence came from a woman younger than 30 with stable Graves' hyperthyroidism. DNA for the CDR3: TGTGCCAGCAGCTCAGGGGGGCGTTTGGTTTCACCCCTCCACTTT. Its translation: CASSSGGRLVSPLHF.